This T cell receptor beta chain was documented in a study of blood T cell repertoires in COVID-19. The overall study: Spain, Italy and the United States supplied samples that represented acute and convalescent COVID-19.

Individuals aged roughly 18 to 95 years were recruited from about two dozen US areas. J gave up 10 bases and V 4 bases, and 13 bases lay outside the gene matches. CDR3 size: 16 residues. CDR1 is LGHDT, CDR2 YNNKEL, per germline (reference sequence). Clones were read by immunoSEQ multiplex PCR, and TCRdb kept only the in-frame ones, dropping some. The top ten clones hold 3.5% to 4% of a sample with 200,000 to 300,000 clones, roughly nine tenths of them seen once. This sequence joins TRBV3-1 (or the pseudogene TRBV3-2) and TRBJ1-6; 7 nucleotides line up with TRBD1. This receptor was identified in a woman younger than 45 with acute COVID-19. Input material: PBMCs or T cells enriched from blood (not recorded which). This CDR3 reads CASSPTGLSVGSPLHF. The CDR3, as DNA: TGTGCCAGCAGCCCGACAGGGCTTAGTGTCGGATCACCCCTCCACTTT.